This is a list of T cell receptor beta chains from one sample in a study of OX40 agonist ivuxolimab in advanced cancers. Clones were read by immunoSEQ multiplex PCR, and TCRdb kept only the in-frame ones, dropping some. The sample lists roughly 18,000 clones, 80% to 90% occurring once. The specimen was CD4+ or CD8+ T cells sorted from blood, collected in a trial of the OX40 agonist ivuxolimab. The receptors come from an adult with an advanced solid tumor such as melanoma, head and neck, liver or kidney cancer. CDR3s include the opening cysteine and the closing phenylalanine or tryptophan. The order of the fields is V gene, D gene, J gene, clone size, CDR3 protein, CDR3 DNA. A D gene is named only where the DNA matches it firmly. Only some rows state a clone size, as once, few, many or a class for expanded clones.

V gene: TRBV11-2; D gene: TRBD2; J gene: TRBJ2-3; clone size: NA; CDR3 protein: CASSSSGSLADTQYF; CDR3 DNA: TGTGCCAGCAGCTCGAGCGGGAGTCTCGCAGATACGCAGTATTTT
V gene: TRBV10-3; D gene: NA; J gene: TRBJ2-3; clone size: NA; CDR3 protein: CAISESTDTQYF; CDR3 DNA: TGTGCCATCAGTGAGTCTACAGATACGCAGTATTTT
V gene: TRBV30; D gene: NA; J gene: TRBJ2-4; clone size: NA; CDR3 protein: CAWREGGGNIQYF; CDR3 DNA: TGTGCCTGGAGGGAGGGGGGCGGGAACATTCAGTACTTC
V gene: TRBV21-1; D gene: NA; J gene: TRBJ2-2; clone size: NA; CDR3 protein: CASRCNVYTGLTGELFF; CDR3 DNA: TGTGCCAGCAGATGCAATGTCTACACAGGCTTGACCGGGGAGCTGTTTTTT
V gene: TRBV6-5; D gene: NA; J gene: TRBJ1-2; clone size: medium-sized; CDR3 protein: CASSYMGGGYGYTF; CDR3 DNA: TGTGCCAGCAGTTACATGGGGGGAGGCTATGGCTACACCTTC
V gene: TRBV11-3; D gene: NA; J gene: TRBJ2-1; clone size: NA; CDR3 protein: CASSPDGSSYNEQFF; CDR3 DNA: TGTGCCAGCAGCCCCGACGGGAGCTCCTACAATGAGCAGTTCTTC
V gene: TRBV6-1; D gene: NA; J gene: TRBJ2-1; clone size: NA; CDR3 protein: CASSEWPSEWNEQFF; CDR3 DNA: TGTGCCAGCAGTGAATGGCCTAGTGAATGGAATGAGCAGTTCTTC
V gene: TRBV7-6; D gene: NA; J gene: TRBJ2-1; clone size: NA; CDR3 protein: CASSSWALLSYNEQFF; CDR3 DNA: TGTGCCAGCAGTTCTTGGGCCCTCCTCTCCTACAATGAGCAGTTCTTC
V gene: TRBV28; D gene: TRBD1; J gene: TRBJ1-3; clone size: once; CDR3 protein: CASSLWGQGGPGNTIYF; CDR3 DNA: TGTGCCAGCAGTTTATGGGGACAGGGAGGCCCTGGAAACACCATATATTTT
V gene: TRBV28; D gene: TRBD2; J gene: TRBJ2-1; clone size: NA; CDR3 protein: CASSLRLAGVSYNEQFF; CDR3 DNA: TGTGCCAGCAGTCTGAGGCTAGCGGGAGTCTCTTACAATGAGCAGTTCTTC
V gene: TRBV28; D gene: NA; J gene: TRBJ2-1; clone size: NA; CDR3 protein: CASSTTRNSYNEQFF; CDR3 DNA: TGTGCCAGCAGTACAACAAGGAACTCCTACAATGAGCAGTTCTTC
V gene: TRBV27; D gene: NA; J gene: TRBJ2-3; clone size: NA; CDR3 protein: CASSRRTDTQYF; CDR3 DNA: TGTGCCAGCAGCCGGCGCACAGATACGCAGTATTTT
V gene: TRBV30; D gene: NA; J gene: TRBJ2-5; clone size: NA; CDR3 protein: CAWIGGTYGETQYF; CDR3 DNA: TGTGCCTGGATTGGTGGAACGTATGGAGAGACCCAGTACTTC
V gene: TRBV6-5; D gene: NA; J gene: TRBJ1-3; clone size: NA; CDR3 protein: CASSYGGENTIYF; CDR3 DNA: TGTGCCAGCAGTTATGGAGGTGAAAACACCATATATTTT
V gene: TRBV7-9; D gene: NA; J gene: TRBJ1-1; clone size: once; CDR3 protein: CASSLAPGAFF; CDR3 DNA: TGTGCCAGCAGCTTAGCTCCTGGAGCTTTCTTT
V gene: TRBV19; D gene: TRBD2; J gene: TRBJ2-2; clone size: NA; CDR3 protein: CASSISSGRAAGELFF; CDR3 DNA: TGTGCCAGTAGTATTTCTAGCGGGAGGGCCGCCGGGGAGCTGTTTTTT
V gene: TRBV27; D gene: TRBD1; J gene: TRBJ1-5; clone size: NA; CDR3 protein: CASGRAGGFQPQHF; CDR3 DNA: TGTGCCAGCGGAAGGGCAGGGGGCTTTCAGCCCCAGCATTTT
V gene: TRBV19; D gene: NA; J gene: TRBJ2-3; clone size: NA; CDR3 protein: CASSILGSTDTQYF; CDR3 DNA: TGTGCCAGTAGTATCCTGGGAAGCACAGATACGCAGTATTTT
V gene: TRBV7-8; D gene: TRBD2; J gene: TRBJ2-5; clone size: NA; CDR3 protein: CASSPSGSTETQYF; CDR3 DNA: TGTGCCAGCAGCCCCAGCGGGAGCACGGAGACCCAGTACTTC
V gene: TRBV6-1; D gene: NA; J gene: TRBJ1-2; clone size: NA; CDR3 protein: CASSIMADINYGYTF; CDR3 DNA: TGTGCCAGCAGTATAATGGCCGATATTAACTATGGCTACACCTTC
V gene: TRBV28; D gene: NA; J gene: TRBJ2-2; clone size: NA; CDR3 protein: CASTYPNSAGPFAGELFF; CDR3 DNA: TGTGCCAGCACCTATCCTAACTCAGCGGGCCCCTTCGCCGGGGAGCTGTTTTTT
V gene: TRBV29-1; D gene: NA; J gene: TRBJ2-7; clone size: NA; CDR3 protein: CSVEDSNYEQYF; CDR3 DNA: TGCAGCGTTGAAGACAGTAATTACGAGCAGTACTTC
V gene: TRBV13; D gene: TRBD2; J gene: TRBJ2-1; clone size: NA; CDR3 protein: CASTMDGGRLTGGNYNEQFF; CDR3 DNA: TGTGCCAGCACCATGGACGGGGGGCGCCTAACGGGAGGGAATTACAATGAGCAGTTCTTC
V gene: TRBV27; D gene: NA; J gene: TRBJ1-4; clone size: NA; CDR3 protein: CASSLDGLNEKLFF; CDR3 DNA: TGTGCCAGCAGTTTAGACGGACTTAATGAAAAACTGTTTTTT
V gene: TRBV13; D gene: NA; J gene: TRBJ2-1; clone size: NA; CDR3 protein: CASSLEGSGVKFF; CDR3 DNA: TGTGCCAGCAGCTTAGAAGGGTCAGGGGTCAAGTTCTTC
V gene: TRBV25-1; D gene: NA; J gene: TRBJ2-7; clone size: NA; CDR3 protein: CASKFGGEDEQYF; CDR3 DNA: TGTGCCAGCAAGTTTGGGGGTGAGGACGAGCAGTACTTC
V gene: TRBV27; D gene: TRBD1; J gene: TRBJ2-7; clone size: NA; CDR3 protein: CASSLARGFYEQYF; CDR3 DNA: TGTGCCAGCAGTTTGGCCAGGGGGTTCTACGAGCAGTACTTC
V gene: TRBV6-4; D gene: NA; J gene: TRBJ1-1; clone size: NA; CDR3 protein: CASSVSENTEAFF; CDR3 DNA: TGTGCCAGCAGTGTTTCAGAGAACACTGAAGCTTTCTTT
V gene: TRBV19; D gene: NA; J gene: TRBJ1-1; clone size: NA; CDR3 protein: CASSIWGETEAFF; CDR3 DNA: TGTGCCAGTAGTATTTGGGGGGAGACTGAAGCTTTCTTT
V gene: TRBV4-1; D gene: NA; J gene: TRBJ1-1; clone size: NA; CDR3 protein: CASSQEEQENTEAFF; CDR3 DNA: TGCGCCAGCAGCCAAGAGGAACAGGAGAACACTGAAGCTTTCTTT
V gene: TRBV4-3; D gene: NA; J gene: TRBJ2-1; clone size: NA; CDR3 protein: CASSPGTAFREQFF; CDR3 DNA: TGCGCCAGCAGCCCCGGAACCGCGTTTCGGGAGCAGTTCTTC
V gene: TRBV19; D gene: NA; J gene: TRBJ1-1; clone size: NA; CDR3 protein: CASSIGGLRTEAFF; CDR3 DNA: TGTGCCAGTAGTATAGGGGGCCTTCGCACTGAAGCTTTCTTT
V gene: TRBV7-9; D gene: TRBD2; J gene: TRBJ2-1; clone size: NA; CDR3 protein: CASSFSGASYNEQFF; CDR3 DNA: TGTGCCAGCAGCTTTAGCGGGGCTTCCTACAATGAGCAGTTCTTC
V gene: TRBV19; D gene: TRBD1; J gene: TRBJ2-3; clone size: NA; CDR3 protein: CASSFLGQGWPDTQYF; CDR3 DNA: TGTGCCAGTAGTTTCCTGGGACAGGGGTGGCCAGATACGCAGTATTTT
V gene: TRBV19; D gene: TRBD1; J gene: TRBJ2-1; clone size: NA; CDR3 protein: CATQPYGGQGTYNEQFF; CDR3 DNA: TGTGCCACTCAGCCCTATGGGGGACAGGGAACTTACAATGAGCAGTTCTTC
V gene: TRBV4-1; D gene: NA; J gene: TRBJ1-2; clone size: NA; CDR3 protein: CASSHRNYGYTF; CDR3 DNA: TGCGCCAGCAGCCATCGCAACTATGGCTACACCTTC
V gene: TRBV4-3; D gene: TRBD2; J gene: TRBJ2-7; clone size: once; CDR3 protein: CASSQEIGLAGGHEQYF; CDR3 DNA: TGCGCCAGCAGCCAAGAAATCGGGCTAGCGGGAGGGCACGAGCAGTACTTC
V gene: TRBV4-3; D gene: NA; J gene: TRBJ1-4; clone size: NA; CDR3 protein: CASSQEGKGTHGEKLFF; CDR3 DNA: TGCGCCAGCAGCCAAGAAGGGAAGGGAACGCACGGGGAAAAACTGTTTTTT
V gene: TRBV13; D gene: TRBD1; J gene: TRBJ2-1; clone size: NA; CDR3 protein: CASSLPVGQGGFHNEQFF; CDR3 DNA: TGTGCCAGCAGCTTACCTGTAGGACAGGGTGGTTTCCACAATGAGCAGTTCTTC
V gene: TRBV9; D gene: TRBD2; J gene: TRBJ2-2; clone size: NA; CDR3 protein: CASSVEEVAGANTGELFF; CDR3 DNA: TGTGCCAGCAGCGTAGAAGAGGTAGCGGGAGCGAACACCGGGGAGCTGTTTTTT
V gene: TRBV4-1; D gene: NA; J gene: TRBJ2-7; clone size: NA; CDR3 protein: CASSQTSDYEQYF; CDR3 DNA: TGCGCCAGCAGCCAAACGTCAGACTACGAGCAGTACTTC
V gene: TRBV4-3; D gene: NA; J gene: TRBJ2-2; clone size: NA; CDR3 protein: CASSQFLQSNTGELFF; CDR3 DNA: TGCGCCAGCAGCCAATTCCTTCAGTCGAACACCGGGGAGCTGTTTTTT
V gene: TRBV11-2; D gene: TRBD1; J gene: TRBJ1-1; clone size: once; CDR3 protein: CASSLDLRGPLMMNTEAFF; CDR3 DNA: TGTGCCAGCAGCTTAGATCTTAGGGGGCCTTTAATGATGAACACTGAAGCTTTCTTT
V gene: TRBV28; D gene: TRBD2; J gene: TRBJ2-5; clone size: NA; CDR3 protein: CASSFQQLAGGPLGETQYF; CDR3 DNA: TGTGCCAGCAGTTTCCAACAACTAGCGGGAGGGCCTTTGGGGGAGACCCAGTACTTC
V gene: TRBV7-3; D gene: NA; J gene: TRBJ1-3; clone size: few; CDR3 protein: CASSLDPSSGNTIYF; CDR3 DNA: TGTGCCAGCAGCTTAGACCCGAGCTCTGGAAACACCATATATTTT
V gene: TRBV27; D gene: NA; J gene: TRBJ2-7; clone size: NA; CDR3 protein: CASSFVGGTYEQYF; CDR3 DNA: TGTGCCAGCAGTTTTGTAGGCGGTACCTACGAGCAGTACTTC